This T cell receptor (beta chain) comes out of a study of technical replicates of blood from several donors. In germline, CDR1 is SQVTM, CDR2 ANQGSEA. This CDR3 region has 11 residues. With V trimmed by 7 bases and J by 7 bases, 3 bases remained unmatched. The assay was immunoSEQ multiplex PCR, and TCRdb's table has in-frame clones only and misses some. The sample includes 85,000 to 100,000 clones, roughly 96% seen only once; the top ten take 0.2% to 0.25%. Material for sequencing was T cells isolated from PBMCs. V gene TRBV29-1 combines with J gene TRBJ1-2; 10 positions match TRBD1. The receptor was isolated from a human donor in good health. CDR3 in amino acids: CSGGQGVGYTF. The CDR3 region has the DNA TGCAGCGGCGGACAGGGGGTTGGCTACACCTTC.